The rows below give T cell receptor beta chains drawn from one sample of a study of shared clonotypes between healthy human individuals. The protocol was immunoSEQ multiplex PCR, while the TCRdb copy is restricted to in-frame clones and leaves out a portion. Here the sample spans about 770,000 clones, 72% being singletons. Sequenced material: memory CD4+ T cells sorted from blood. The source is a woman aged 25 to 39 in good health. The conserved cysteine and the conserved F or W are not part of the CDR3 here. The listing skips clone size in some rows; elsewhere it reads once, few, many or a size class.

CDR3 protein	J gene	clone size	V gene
ASSIERGASNQPQH	TRBJ1-5	-	TRBV19
AIRSGQGLGNTIY	TRBJ1-3	-	TRBV10-3
ASRSPASGRRGNEQF	TRBJ2-1	once	TRBV7-2
ASSTPGTINYGYT	TRBJ1-2	-	TRBV6-6
ASKERRRNTEAF	TRBJ1-1	-	TRBV27
ASSLGSGSSGELF	TRBJ2-2	-	TRBV5-4
ASSRQATNEKLF	TRBJ1-4	-	TRBV11-2
ASSLAREFYNEQF	TRBJ2-1	-	TRBV11-2
ASSLGLEGARETQY	TRBJ2-5	-	TRBV7-7
SVDAGQGPYEQY	-	-	TRBV29-1
ASSNPTRTVYEQY	TRBJ2-7	-	TRBV7-6
ASSLGTGRWNTEAF	TRBJ1-1	-	TRBV19
ASSPRGGRTEYGYT	TRBJ1-2	-	TRBV18
AIRPLAGGGEQY	TRBJ2-7	-	TRBV10-3
ASSLGGPSVNTEAF	TRBJ1-1	once	TRBV7-6
ASSLETDGGYT	TRBJ1-2	few	TRBV5-4
ASSLDTGNSPLH	TRBJ1-6	-	TRBV7-2
ASSLGGMAEF	TRBJ2-1	-	TRBV5-4